These 21 T cell receptor beta chains came from one sample sequenced in a study of cytomegalovirus exposure and HLA in healthy donors. PCR used 60 Vbeta primers and 13 Jbeta primers. Sequencing used immunoSEQ multiplex PCR; TCRdb keeps in-frame clones, though not all of them. There are roughly 200,000 clones in the sample; approximately 80% occur only once, and about 1.7% lies in the top ten. Specimen: PBMCs. These receptors originate from a woman aged 18-35 years in good health and CMV-seronegative.

The chain recombines TRBV6-6 with TRBJ2-3; 7 bases map to TRBD2. The CDR3 loop spans 16 amino acids. V gave up 1 base and J gave up 0 bases; unmatched junction bases: 4. Germline CDR1 MNHNY, CDR2 SVGAGI (reference sequence). CDR3 in DNA: TGTGCCAGCAGTTACTTGGCTAGCGGTAGCACAGATACGCAGTATTTT. Translated, it gives CASSYLASGSTDTQYF.

The J gene is TRBJ2-7, the V gene TRBV27, with 10 bases aligning to TRBD2. The CDR3 totals 15 residues. CDR1 MNHEY and CDR2 SMNVEV come from the germline V gene (reference sequence). The ends lost 8 bases at V and 6 bases at J; junction bases unmatched: 13. This CDR3 reads CASHPAQAGGGEQYF. CDR3 DNA sequence: TGTGCCAGCCACCCGGCCCAAGCGGGAGGGGGCGAGCAGTACTTC.

A single count supports this clone. The V call is TRBV28, the J call TRBJ1-2; D gene uncertain. The CDR3 length is 14 residues. CDR1 MDHEN and CDR2 SYDVKM come from the germline V gene. The V end lost 2 bases, the J end lost 7 bases, and 14 bases lay between the germline ends. DNA for the CDR3: TGTGCCAGCAGTTTAAGTACATTGGGAGGTGGCTACACCTTC. Translating it yields CASSLSTLGGGYTF.

The chain uses TRBV28 and TRBJ1-1, with D unresolved. This CDR3 region has 15 residues. From germline, CDR1 is MDHEN and CDR2 SYDVKM. V was trimmed by 7 bases and J by 3 bases, leaving 18 bases between them. CDR3: CASTPFRGVDTEAFF. The CDR3, as DNA: TGTGCCAGCACCCCCTTTCGGGGTGTGGACACTGAAGCTTTCTTT.

This rearrangement joins TRBV6-5 to TRBJ1-4; 7 bases are a match to TRBD1. The CDR3 extends over 15 amino acids. Germline lookup yields CDR1 MNHEY and CDR2 SVGAGI. The J segment lost 0 bases and the V segment lost 8 bases, leaving 6 bases of the junction unmatched. The CDR3 protein is CASRGTVATNEKLFF. As DNA, the CDR3 is TGTGCCAGCCGGGGGACAGTTGCAACTAATGAAAAACTGTTTTTT.

V and J are TRBV6-6 and TRBJ1-2, with a weak D call TRBD1 (6 bases). This CDR3 has 15 amino acids. The ends were cut back, 0 bases at V and 4 bases at J, with 12 bases in the middle. The germline gives CDR1 MNHNY, CDR2 SVGAGI (reference sequence). As DNA, the CDR3 is TGTGCCAGCAGTTACTCGGGGGGGGCCTTCTATGGCTACACCTTC. This gives the protein CASSYSGGAFYGYTF.

About this clone itself: At one end, the junction sequence differs from germline, possibly due to a read error. The V call is TRBV6-5, the J call TRBJ2-1; unclear D gene. Germline CDR1 and CDR2: MNHEY and SVGAGI. The CDR3 has 15 residues. CDR3 sequence reads: CASSYSARPVDEQLF. DNA for the CDR3: TGTGCCAGCAGTTACTCAGCTAGACCGGTCGATGAGCAGCTCTTC.

V gene TRBV11-2 combines with J gene TRBJ2-7, with a possible D match to TRBD2 (5 bases). The germline V and J ends were trimmed by 4 bases and 4 bases, with 8 bases remaining between them. The CDR3 loop spans 12 amino acids. The germline V gene encodes CDR1 SGHAT and CDR2 FQNNGV. The CDR3 sequence: CASSSAGYEQYF. CDR3 nucleotides: TGTGCCAGCAGCTCCGCGGGTTACGAGCAGTACTTC.

The V gene is TRBV11-3, the J gene TRBJ2-7; D is possibly TRBD1 (6 bases). Germline CDR1 and CDR2: SGHNT and YENEEA. The CDR3 is 13 amino acids. Between the trimmed V and J ends, which lost 4 bases and 2 bases, there was a span of 9 bases. The CDR3 here is CASSSDSTYEQYV. The CDR3 DNA sequence: TGTGCCAGCAGCTCGGACAGTACCTACGAGCAGTACGTC.

V gene TRBV28 combines with J gene TRBJ1-1, with TRBD1 as a possible D gene (5 bases). Trimming left V 2 bases short and J 8 bases short, with 9 bases between. CDR3 length equals 12 residues. CDR1 is MDHEN, CDR2 SYDVKM, per germline. This CDR3 reads CASSLERTEAFF. DNA for the CDR3: TGTGCCAGCAGTTTAGAAAGGACAGAAGCTTTCTTT.

This clone was seen just once. The chain couples TRBV7-9 to TRBJ2-1; TRBD2 aligns across 12 bases. Germline V gene lookup returns CDR1 SEHNR and CDR2 FQNEAQ (reference sequence). The CDR3 is 16 amino acids. The V gene end was trimmed by 3 bases and the J gene end by 6 bases; junction bases not matched to a gene: 6. The CDR3 DNA follows: TGTGCCAGCAGCTTCCTCCTAGCGGGAGGGCCCAATGAGCAGTTCTTC. It specifies CASSFLLAGGPNEQFF.

The gene calls are TRBV15 and TRBJ2-5; 9 bases match TRBD1. CDR1 is LNHNV and CDR2 is YYDKDF in the germline V gene (reference sequence). With 1 base clipped from V and 5 bases from J, the junction kept 8 bases outside the gene matches. The CDR3 contains 16 residues. CDR3 in DNA: TGTGCCACCAGCAGAGCCGAACAGGGGGCGGGGGAGACCCAGTACTTC. As protein: CATSRAEQGAGETQYF.

CDR3 in amino acids: CASSLQVYEQYV. The CDR3 DNA is TGTGCCAGCAGCTTACAGGTCTACGAGCAGTACGTC. The chain uses TRBV11-2 and TRBJ2-7; D gene ambiguous. Germline lookup yields CDR1 SGHAT and CDR2 FQNNGV. The CDR3 is made up of 12 amino acids. Trimming shortened V by 2 bases and J by 3 bases, and 5 bases separated the two germline ends.

The rearrangement links TRBV5-3 to TRBJ1-2; 12 nucleotides agree with TRBD1. Being an ORF, TRBV5-3 has a function that is uncertain. Trimming at V came to 5 bases and at J to 9 bases, leaving 11 bases not matched to a gene. This CDR3 spans 15 amino acids. DNA for the CDR3: TGTGCCAGAAGGCTAACGGGACAGGGGGCGGAGAGCTACACCTTC. It encodes CARRLTGQGAESYTF.

V usage is TRBV2 and J usage is TRBJ2-1, with 8 bases fitting TRBD1. The CDR3 is 15 amino acids. Germline V gene data show CDR1 as SNHLY and CDR2 as FYNNEI. Germline trimming cut 6 bases from V and 5 bases from J; bases unmatched to any gene: 9. This chain's CDR3 is CASRANRGYNNEQFF. The CDR3 DNA reads TGTGCCAGCAGGGCAAACAGGGGGTATAACAATGAGCAGTTCTTC.

This sequence joins TRBV19 and TRBJ2-2; 9 bases agree with TRBD2. CDR3 length: 14 residues. The V gene's germline CDR1 is LNHDA and CDR2 SQIVND (reference sequence). Trimming cost V 11 bases and J 9 bases; bases outside gene matches: 13. The CDR3 bases are TGTGCCCCTTGGGATAGCGGGAGTGTAAGGGAGCTGTTTTTT. Translating it yields CAPWDSGSVRELFF.

This sequence joins TRBV2 and TRBJ1-2; no clear D gene. From germline, CDR1 is SNHLY and CDR2 FYNNEI. This CDR3 comprises 13 residues. Trimming removed 3 bases at V and 2 bases at J, with 7 bases between. CDR3 loop: CASSERENYGYTF. The CDR3 region has the DNA TGTGCCAGCAGTGAGAGGGAGAACTATGGCTACACCTTC.

The CDR3 loop is CASSTREASTDTQYF. As DNA, the CDR3 is TGCGCCAGCAGCACTCGGGAGGCCAGCACAGATACGCAGTATTTT. This sequence joins TRBV4-1 and TRBJ2-3; TRBD2 matches 7 bases. The length of the CDR3 is 15 residues. Germline values: CDR1 MGHRA, CDR2 YSYEKL. V shed 5 bases and J 0 bases; nucleotides not matched to a gene: 5.

CDR3 nucleotides: TGTGCCAGCAGCTCCCGACTAGCGGGAGCGGGTGAGCAGTACTTC. Translation gives CASSSRLAGAGEQYF. The chain recombines TRBV7-9 with TRBJ2-7; 12 nucleotides agree with TRBD2. Unmatched junction bases numbered 8, after V lost 4 bases and J lost 7 bases. This CDR3 comprises 15 residues. Germline CDR1 SEHNR, CDR2 FQNEAQ (reference sequence).

The chain recombines TRBV11-3 with TRBJ1-6; the D is unclear. The CDR3 runs to 13 residues. V shed 1 base and J shed 7 bases, with 5 bases lying between them. The germline V gene has CDR1 SGHNT and CDR2 YENEEA. The CDR3 spells CASSLAPNSPLHF. DNA for the CDR3: TGTGCCAGCAGCTTAGCTCCCAATTCACCCCTCCACTTT.

The rearrangement joins TRBV5-1 to TRBJ2-1; 10 bases are shared with TRBD2. This CDR3 region has 16 residues. The J segment lost 5 bases and the V segment lost 0 bases, leaving 5 bases of the junction unmatched. Germline V gives CDR1 SGHRS, CDR2 YFSETQ. CDR3 nucleotide sequence: TGCGCCAGCAGCTTGGGGTCCAGCGGGGGGGACAATGAGCAGTTCTTC. It codes for CASSLGSSGGDNEQFF.